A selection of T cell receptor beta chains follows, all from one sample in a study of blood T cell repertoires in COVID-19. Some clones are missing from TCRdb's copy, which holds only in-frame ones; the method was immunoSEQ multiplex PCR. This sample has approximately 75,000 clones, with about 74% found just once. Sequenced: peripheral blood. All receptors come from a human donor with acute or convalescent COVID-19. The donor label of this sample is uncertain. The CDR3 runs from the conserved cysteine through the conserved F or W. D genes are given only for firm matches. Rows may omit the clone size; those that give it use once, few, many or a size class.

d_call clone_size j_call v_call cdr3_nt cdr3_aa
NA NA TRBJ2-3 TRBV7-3 TGTGCCAGCAGCTCGCAGACACGCCCAGATACGCAGTATTTT CASSSQTRPDTQYF
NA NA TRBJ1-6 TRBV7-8 TGTGCCAGCAGCTTACTCGGGACACCAAATTCACCCCTCCACTTT CASSLLGTPNSPLHF
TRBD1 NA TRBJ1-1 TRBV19 TGTGCCAGTAGTATGAGGGGACAGGGGAACACTGAAGCTTTCTTT CASSMRGQGNTEAFF
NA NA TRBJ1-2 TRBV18 TGTGCCAGCTCACGGGACACAACCTATGGCTACACCTTC CASSRDTTYGYTF
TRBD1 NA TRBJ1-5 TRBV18 TGTGCCAGCTCACCTTGGACAGGCGGCGTAGGGAGCAATCAGCCCCAGCATTTT CASSPWTGGVGSNQPQHF
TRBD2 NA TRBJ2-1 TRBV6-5 TGTGCCAGCAGTTACGTAGCGGGGGGATACAATGAGCAGTTCTTC CASSYVAGGYNEQFF
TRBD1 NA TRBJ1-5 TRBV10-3 TGTGCCATCAGTGAGCCGGGTGGAGGACAGGGGGCAGGACAGCCCCAGCATTTT CAISEPGGGQGAGQPQHF
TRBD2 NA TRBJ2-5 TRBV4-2 TGTGCCAGCAGCCCACAGCGGGGGACTGAGACCCAGTACTTC CASSPQRGTETQYF
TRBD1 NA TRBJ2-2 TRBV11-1 TGTGCCAGCAGTTTAACCGGGACAGGGAGAACCGGGGAGCTGTTTTTT CASSLTGTGRTGELFF
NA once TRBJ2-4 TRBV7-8 TGTGCCAGCAGCTTAGCAGGGGGTGGGGGAGTCATTCAGTACTTC CASSLAGGGGVIQYF
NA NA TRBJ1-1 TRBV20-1 TGCAGTGCTAGAGGCGGGGTTCAGGCTTTCTTT CSARGGVQAFF
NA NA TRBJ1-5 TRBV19 TGTGCCAGTAGTCCTTCGACAGGCAGACAGCCCCAGCATTTT CASSPSTGRQPQHF
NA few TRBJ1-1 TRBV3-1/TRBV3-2 TGTGCCAGCAGCCAATCTCGGAACACTGAAGCTTTCTTT CASSQSRNTEAFF
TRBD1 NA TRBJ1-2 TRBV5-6 TGTGCCAGCATCAAGACAGGGATAATCTATGGCTACACCTTC CASIKTGIIYGYTF
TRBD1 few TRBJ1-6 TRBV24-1 TGTGCCACCAGCGTCGGGACAGCCCTACCCCTCCACTTT CATSVGTALPLHF
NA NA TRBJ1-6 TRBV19 TGTGCCAGTAGTATAGTGGGCCGGGGGGATTCACCCCTCCACTTT CASSIVGRGDSPLHF
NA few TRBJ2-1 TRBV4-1 TGCGCCAGCAGCCAATCTGAGTGGCGGGGAGAGCAGTTCTTC CASSQSEWRGEQFF
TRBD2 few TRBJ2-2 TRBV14 TGTGCCAGCAGCACGGGACTAGCGGATCCACGCCCTGGGGAGCTGTTTTTT CASSTGLADPRPGELFF
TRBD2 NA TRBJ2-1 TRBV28 TGTGCCAGCAGTCCGTTCGGGAGGGCCGCGAATGAGCAGTTCTTC CASSPFGRAANEQFF
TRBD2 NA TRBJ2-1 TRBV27 TGTGCCAGCAGTTTATGGGGGGGGAACCCCTACAATGAGCAGTTCTTC CASSLWGGNPYNEQFF
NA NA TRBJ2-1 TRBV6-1 TGTGCCAGCAGTGATCGGTACAATGAGCAGTTCTTC CASSDRYNEQFF
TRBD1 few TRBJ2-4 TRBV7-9 TGTGCCAGCAGCTATCGGGACAGAGAAAACATTCAGTACTTC CASSYRDRENIQYF
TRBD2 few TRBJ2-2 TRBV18 TGTGCCAGCTCACCGCGTCTAGCGGGAGGTCAGGATGCCGGGGAGCTGTTTTTT CASSPRLAGGQDAGELFF
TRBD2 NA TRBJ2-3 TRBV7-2 TGTGCCAGCAGCCCCGGGACTAGTACAGATACGCAGTATTTT CASSPGTSTDTQYF
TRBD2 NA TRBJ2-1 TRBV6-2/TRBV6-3 TGTGCCAGCAGTCCCACGGGACTAGCGGGAGATCGTGAGCAGTTCTTC CASSPTGLAGDREQFF
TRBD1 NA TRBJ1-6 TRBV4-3 TGCGCCAGCAGCCAAGTAGGGGACAGGGCCGGTCTGGCCCTCCACTTT CASSQVGDRAGLALHF